This TCR beta chain emerged from a study of blood T cell repertoires in COVID-19. Study-level information: The origin of the acute and convalescent COVID-19 samples was the United States, Italy and Spain. The analysed material was cDNA or gDNA that came from T cells, B-cell-depleted T cells, or PBMCs.

Donors were grouped by their self-reported clinical history. Per the original data handling: Estimates of nucleated cell counts were drawn from the amplification of reference gene primers. TCRdb's table, derived via immunoSEQ multiplex PCR, lists solely in-frame clones and lacks some. V and J calls and clone size are copied from that table; D and trimming were computed from the DNA. The sample has 150,000 to 200,000 clones, 60% to 80% seen once. In this sample, this clone turned up a few times. The sequence derives from a man in his 60s who had been exposed to COVID-19. Sequenced: PBMCs or T cells enriched from blood (not recorded which).

The CDR3 coding sequence is TGTGCCAGCAGCTTAGTTTCGCCCGCGGGAGTAATGAGGCAAGAGACCCAGTACTTC. It specifies CASSLVSPAGVMRQETQYF. This rearrangement joins TRBV7-2 to TRBJ2-5; 7 nucleotides match TRBD2. CDR1 and CDR2 (germline): SGHTA, FQGNSA. V shed 1 base and J 2 bases; nucleotides not matched to a gene: 16. The CDR3 length is 19 residues.